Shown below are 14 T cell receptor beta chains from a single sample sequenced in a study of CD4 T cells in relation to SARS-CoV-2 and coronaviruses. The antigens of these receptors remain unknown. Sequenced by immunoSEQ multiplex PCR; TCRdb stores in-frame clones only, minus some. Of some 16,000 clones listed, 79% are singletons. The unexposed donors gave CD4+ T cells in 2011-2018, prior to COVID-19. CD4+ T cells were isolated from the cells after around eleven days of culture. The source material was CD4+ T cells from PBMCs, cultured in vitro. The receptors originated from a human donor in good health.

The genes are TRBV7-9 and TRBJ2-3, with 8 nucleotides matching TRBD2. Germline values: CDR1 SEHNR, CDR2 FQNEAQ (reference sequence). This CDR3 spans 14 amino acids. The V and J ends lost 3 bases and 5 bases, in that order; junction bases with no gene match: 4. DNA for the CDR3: TGTGCCAGCAGCTTCTCGGGGGGGCTAGATACGCAGTATTTT. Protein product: CASSFSGGLDTQYF.

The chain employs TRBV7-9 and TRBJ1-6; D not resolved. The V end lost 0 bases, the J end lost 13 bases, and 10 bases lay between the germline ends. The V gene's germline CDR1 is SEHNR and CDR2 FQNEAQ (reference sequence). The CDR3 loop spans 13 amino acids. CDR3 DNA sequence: TGTGCCAGCAGCTTAGCGGACGCCCTCCCCCTCCACTTT. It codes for CASSLADALPLHF.

The CDR3 DNA reads as TGTGCCAGTAGTATCGGACAGGGGGCTAACTATGGCTACACCTTC. Translated: CASSIGQGANYGYTF. The chain employs TRBV19 and TRBJ1-2; 10 bases fit TRBD1. The CDR3 has 15 residues. Unmatched junction bases numbered 1, after V lost 3 bases and J lost 0 bases. Germline-derived CDR1 and CDR2 are LNHDA and SQIVND (reference sequence).

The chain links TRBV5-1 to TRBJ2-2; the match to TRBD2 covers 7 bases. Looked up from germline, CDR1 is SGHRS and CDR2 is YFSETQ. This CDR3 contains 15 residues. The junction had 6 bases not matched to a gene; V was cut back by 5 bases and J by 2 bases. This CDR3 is CASRQGLGNTGELFF. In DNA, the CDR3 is TGCGCCAGCAGACAAGGACTAGGAAACACCGGGGAGCTGTTTTTT.

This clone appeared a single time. The CDR3 here is CAWRGQGVWSGYTF. The CDR3 nucleotides read TGTGCCTGGCGAGGACAGGGGGTTTGGAGTGGCTACACCTTC. The rearrangement joins TRBV30 to TRBJ1-2, with 10 bases lining up with TRBD1. The V gene's germline CDR1 is GTSNPN and CDR2 SVGIG (reference sequence). The CDR3 length is 14 residues. J was trimmed by 7 bases and V by 5 bases; bases with no gene match: 10.

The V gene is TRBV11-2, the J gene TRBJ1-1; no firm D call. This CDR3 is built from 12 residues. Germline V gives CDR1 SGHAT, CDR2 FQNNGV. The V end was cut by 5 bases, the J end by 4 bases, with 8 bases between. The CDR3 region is CASSTVVTEAFF. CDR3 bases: TGTGCCAGCAGCACCGTTGTCACTGAAGCTTTCTTT.

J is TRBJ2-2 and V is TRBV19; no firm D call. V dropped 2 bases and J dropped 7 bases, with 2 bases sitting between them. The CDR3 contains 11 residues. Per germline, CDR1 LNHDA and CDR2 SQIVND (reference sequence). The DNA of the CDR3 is TGTGCCAGTAGTATAATCGGGGAGCTGTTTTTT. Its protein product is CASSIIGELFF.

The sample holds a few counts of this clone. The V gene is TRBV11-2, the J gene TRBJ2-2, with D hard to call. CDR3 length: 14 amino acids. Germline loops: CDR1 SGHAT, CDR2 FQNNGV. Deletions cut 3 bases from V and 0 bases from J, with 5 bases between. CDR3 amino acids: CASSFRTNTGELFF. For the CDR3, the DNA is TGTGCCAGCAGCTTCCGGACGAACACCGGGGAGCTGTTTTTT.

CDR3 sequence: CASSPDRLETQYF. The CDR3, as DNA: TGCGCCAGCAGTCCGGACAGGTTAGAGACCCAGTACTTC. The chain joins TRBV5-1 to TRBJ2-5, with TRBD1 matching 7 bases. CDR1 and CDR2 from the germline V gene are SGHRS and YFSETQ. V trimming: 5 bases; J trimming: 4 bases; junction bases outside the gene matches: 5. The CDR3 loop spans 13 amino acids.

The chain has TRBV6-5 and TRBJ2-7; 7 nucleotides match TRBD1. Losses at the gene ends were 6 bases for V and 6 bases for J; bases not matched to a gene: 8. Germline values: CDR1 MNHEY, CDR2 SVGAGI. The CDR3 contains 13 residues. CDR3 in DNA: TGTGCCAGCAGCGGACAGGCCCCTCTCGAGCAGTACTTC. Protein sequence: CASSGQAPLEQYF.

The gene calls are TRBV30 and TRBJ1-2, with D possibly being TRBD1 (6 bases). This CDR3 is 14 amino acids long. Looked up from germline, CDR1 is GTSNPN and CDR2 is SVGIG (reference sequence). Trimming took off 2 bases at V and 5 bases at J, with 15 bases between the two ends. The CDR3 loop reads CAWSYGTGWYGYTF. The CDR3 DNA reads TGTGCCTGGAGTTACGGCACAGGGTGGTATGGCTACACCTTC. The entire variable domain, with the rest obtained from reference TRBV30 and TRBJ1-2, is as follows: SQTIHQWPATLVQPVGSPLSLECTVEGTSNPNLYWYRQAAGRGLQLLFYSVGIGQISSEVPQNLSASRPQDRQFILSSKKLLLSDSGFYLCAWSYGTGWYGYTFGSGTRLTVV.

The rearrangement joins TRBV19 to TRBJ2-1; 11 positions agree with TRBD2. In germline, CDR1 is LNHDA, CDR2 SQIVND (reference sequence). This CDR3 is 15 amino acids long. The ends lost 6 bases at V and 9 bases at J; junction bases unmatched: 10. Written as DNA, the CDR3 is TGTGCCAGTAGCCGGGGACTAGCGGCGGGTGGTGAGCAGTTCTTC. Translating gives CASSRGLAAGGEQFF. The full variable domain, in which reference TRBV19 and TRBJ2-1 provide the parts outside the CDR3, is DGGITQSPKYLFRKEGQNVTLSCEQNLNHDAMYWYRQDPGQGLRLIYYSQIVNDFQKGDIAEGYSVSREKKESFPLTVTSAQKNPTAFYLCASSRGLAAGGEQFFGPGTRLTVL.

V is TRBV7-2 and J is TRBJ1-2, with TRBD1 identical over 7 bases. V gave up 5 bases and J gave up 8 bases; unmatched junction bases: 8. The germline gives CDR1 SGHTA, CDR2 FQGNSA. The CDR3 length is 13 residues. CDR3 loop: CASSPRDRGGYTF. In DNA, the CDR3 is TGTGCCAGCAGCCCCCGGGACAGAGGGGGCTACACCTTC.

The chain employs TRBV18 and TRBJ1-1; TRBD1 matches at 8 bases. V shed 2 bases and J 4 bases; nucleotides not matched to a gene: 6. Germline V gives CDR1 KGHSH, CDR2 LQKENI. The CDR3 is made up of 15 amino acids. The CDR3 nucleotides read TGTGCCAGCTCACCAGGAGGACAGGGTGGCACTGAAGCTTTCTTT. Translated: CASSPGGQGGTEAFF.